This note documents a single T cell receptor (beta chain) sequence. The antigen remains undetermined. This CDR3 contains 15 residues. Germline-derived CDR1 and CDR2 are MNHEY and SVGEGT. The germline V and J ends were trimmed by 5 bases and 2 bases, with 13 bases remaining between them. Repertoires were generated with immunoSEQ multiplex PCR, while TCRdb's copy carries only in-frame clones and drops some. The sample comprises more than 100,000 clones, around 90% of which are singletons, and 2.6% rests with the top ten. This entry belongs to a study of T cell responses to AZD1222 COVID-19 vaccine. Study results and limitations: Close to half of spike-specific TCRs reportedly recognize unmutated variant regions. CD4 TCRs linked to vaccination spanned spike, dominating at 160-218 and 743-854. At baseline, seropositivity was found in only six or seven AZD1222 recipients.

Analysis merged second doses at about 4 or about 12 weeks. Here the sequenced sample was peripheral blood, taken 28 days after the second AZD1222 dose. The V gene is TRBV6-2 or TRBV6-3, the J gene TRBJ1-5, with D possibly matching TRBD1 (6 bases). The sequence derives from an adult who received the AZD1222 COVID-19 vaccine. The CDR3 sequence is CASSGGGGGNQPQHF. The CDR3 DNA sequence: TGTGCCAGCAGTGGGGGAGGGGGGGGCAATCAGCCCCAGCATTTT.